These 26 T cell receptor beta chains came from one sample sequenced in a study of blood T cell repertoires in COVID-19 (dated by TCRdb to the early 2020s). Library preparation was by the immunoSEQ multiplex PCR assay. Here the immuneACCESS table is served through TCRdb, limited to in-frame sequences with V and J called. Missing clones are a known gap in these copies; in checked studies unresolved V genes cover under half, and the rest lacks a known reason. A total of around 250,000 clones appear in this sample, about nine tenths of them only once. Approximately 4% of the sample rests with the top ten. The sample was PBMCs or T cells enriched from blood (not recorded which). All receptors derive from a woman in her 30s with acute COVID-19.

This chain connects TRBV9 to TRBJ2-5; D is perhaps TRBD2 (5 bases). V was trimmed by 4 bases and J by 4 bases, leaving 14 bases between them. The CDR3 spans 14 residues. Germline loops: CDR1 SGDLS, CDR2 YYNGEE. CDR3 amino acids: CASSSGPRGETQYF. The CDR3 DNA sequence: TGTGCCAGCAGCTCCGGACCCCGGGGAGAGACCCAGTACTTC.

The chain combines TRBV7-9 with TRBJ1-1; D call uncertain. This CDR3 has 15 amino acids. Germline CDR1 reads SEHNR; CDR2 reads FQNEAQ (reference sequence). With 4 bases removed from V and 1 base from J, the gap between germline ends came to 13 bases. This CDR3 is CASSYRKGENTEAFF. The CDR3 region has the DNA TGTGCCAGCAGCTATCGAAAGGGAGAGAACACTGAAGCTTTCTTT.

This sequence joins TRBV11-2 and TRBJ1-3, with D perhaps matching TRBD1 (6 bases). The germline V gene has CDR1 SGHAT and CDR2 FQNNGV. With 2 bases removed from V and 1 base from J, the gap between germline ends came to 15 bases. The CDR3 is 17 amino acids. CDR3 protein: CASSLRDIYQSGNTIYF. CDR3 bases: TGTGCCAGCAGCTTAAGGGACATCTATCAATCTGGAAACACCATATATTTT. Variable domain in full (rest from reference TRBV11-2 and TRBJ1-3): EAGVAQSPRYKIIEKRQSVAFWCNPISGHATLYWYQQILGQGPKLLIQFQNNGVVDDSQLPKDRFSAERLKGVDSTLKIQPAKLEDSAVYLCASSLRDIYQSGNTIYFGEGSWLTVV.

Note on this clone: One end of the junction fails to match germline, which may point to a read error. The chain is built from TRBV2 and TRBJ2-1, with 9 nucleotides matching TRBD1. Germline-derived CDR1 and CDR2 are SNHLY and FYNNEI. This CDR3 comprises 13 residues. The CDR3, as DNA: TGTGCCAGCACGGGACAGGGAGCTAAAGTTACCGTCTTC. Translation: CASTGQGAKVTVF.

The rearrangement uses TRBV30 and TRBJ1-1, with no clear D. Germline V CDR1 and CDR2: GTSNPN, SVGIG (reference sequence). Trimming took off 7 bases at V and 4 bases at J, with 16 bases between the two ends. This CDR3 is built from 13 residues. DNA of the CDR3: TGTGCCTCCGAAACCAACCACGGCACTGAAGCTTTCTTT. This encodes CASETNHGTEAFF.

The CDR3: CASSFTLADTYEQYF. The CDR3 DNA reads TGCGCCAGCAGCTTCACTCTAGCGGACACTTACGAGCAGTACTTC. V gene TRBV5-1 combines with J gene TRBJ2-7; 7 bases map to TRBD2. J lost 4 bases, V lost 2 bases, and 9 bases had no gene match. The CDR3 loop spans 15 amino acids. CDR1 SGHRS and CDR2 YFSETQ come from the germline V gene.

The rearrangement links TRBV27 to TRBJ2-7; no firm D call. V lost 2 bases to trimming and J lost 2 bases, with 7 bases between them. The CDR3 sequence is 13 residues long. Germline V gene lookup returns CDR1 MNHEY and CDR2 SMNVEV (reference sequence). Here the CDR3 DNA reads TGTGCCAGCAGTTTACTAGGCACCTACGAGCAGTACTTC. Protein product: CASSLLGTYEQYF.

The CDR3 DNA sequence: TGTGCCAGCAGCTTAGCGCTATCTAGCGACCTTACAGATACGCAGTATTTT. Amino acids: CASSLALSSDLTDTQYF. The J gene is TRBJ2-3, the V gene TRBV7-2, with D possibly being TRBD2 (6 bases). CDR1 is SGHTA, CDR2 FQGNSA, per germline. Trimming cost V 0 bases and J 3 bases, with 16 bases left between them. The CDR3 has 17 residues.

This CDR3 reads CASSQDWGGRAHEQYF. CDR3 DNA sequence: TGTGCCAGCAGCCAAGATTGGGGCGGGAGGGCCCACGAGCAGTACTTC. V and J are TRBV3-1 (or the pseudogene TRBV3-2) and TRBJ2-7, with 9 bases aligning to TRBD2. Germline CDR1 LGHDT, CDR2 YNNKEL (reference sequence). With 0 bases clipped from V and 5 bases from J, the junction kept 8 bases outside the gene matches. This CDR3 is 16 amino acids long.

CDR3 residues: CASSHSPGLAVNEQFF. As DNA, the CDR3 is TGTGCCAGCAGCCATTCCCCGGGACTAGCGGTTAATGAGCAGTTCTTC. V gene TRBV3-1 (or the pseudogene TRBV3-2) combines with J gene TRBJ2-1; 11 bases align to TRBD2. V was pared by 3 bases and J by 7 bases, with 8 bases of the junction left unmatched. CDR3 size: 16 residues. The germline CDR1 and CDR2 sequences are LGHDT and YNNKEL (reference sequence).

The chain employs TRBV2 and TRBJ2-7; TRBD1 aligns across 8 bases. CDR3 length: 15 residues. V was pared by 5 bases and J by 2 bases, with 8 bases of the junction left unmatched. Germline V gene data show CDR1 as SNHLY and CDR2 as FYNNEI. DNA for the CDR3: TGTGCCAGCAGTCCACAGGGGGGCGCCCCCTACGAGCAGTACTTC. Translating gives CASSPQGGAPYEQYF.

V usage is TRBV4-1 and J usage is TRBJ2-3; perhaps TRBD2 as D (6 bases). Germline V gives CDR1 MGHRA, CDR2 YSYEKL. V lost 1 base to trimming and J lost 6 bases, with 17 bases between them. The CDR3 has 16 amino acids. In DNA form, the CDR3 reads TGCGCCAGCAGCCAAGTTGTGGGAGGTTTGACCGATACGCAGTATTTT. Translation: CASSQVVGGLTDTQYF.

The chain links TRBV6-5 to TRBJ1-4, with 8 bases fitting TRBD1. The junction had 4 bases not matched to a gene; V was cut back by 5 bases and J by 2 bases. CDR1 is MNHEY, CDR2 SVGAGI, per germline. This CDR3 has 15 residues. CDR3 region: CASSRTGLTNEKLFF. CDR3 sequence (DNA): TGTGCCAGCAGTAGGACAGGGTTGACTAATGAAAAACTGTTTTTT.

CDR3 nucleotide sequence: TGTGCCATCAGTCGACAGGGGCCACACTCCTACGAGCAGTACTTC. As protein: CAISRQGPHSYEQYF. The chain joins TRBV10-3 to TRBJ2-7; 8 bases match TRBD1. Germline V gene data show CDR1 as ENHRY and CDR2 as SYGVKD. The CDR3 spans 15 residues. V trimming: 5 bases; J trimming: 0 bases; junction bases outside the gene matches: 6.

This chain links TRBV19 with TRBJ2-3, with a tentative D call TRBD2 (6 bases). Germline lookup yields CDR1 LNHDA and CDR2 SQIVND (reference sequence). The CDR3 extends over 17 amino acids. V lost 5 bases and J 8 bases, leaving 26 bases between the germline ends. The CDR3 here is CASSDNAGTPLKSTQYF. The CDR3 nucleotides read TGTGCCAGTAGTGACAATGCCGGGACTCCTTTAAAGAGTACGCAGTATTTT.

The chain carries TRBV7-3 and TRBJ2-5; maybe TRBD2 (5 bases). The length of the CDR3 is 16 residues. Looked up from germline, CDR1 is SGHTA and CDR2 is FQGTGA. Trimming took 0 bases from V and 1 from J, leaving 12 bases between them. The CDR3 coding sequence is TGTGCCAGCAGCTTAACGAGGCAGAGCGGCCAAGAGACCCAGTACTTC. As protein: CASSLTRQSGQETQYF. Supplemented by reference TRBV7-3 and TRBJ2-5, the full variable domain reads GAGVSQTPSNKVTEKGKYVELRCDPISGHTALYWYRQSLGQGPEFLIYFQGTGAADDSGLPNDRFFAVRPEGSVSTLKIQRTERGDSAVYLCASSLTRQSGQETQYFGPGTRLLVL.

The rearrangement joins TRBV11-2 to TRBJ2-3; 12 bases map to TRBD2. This CDR3 contains 19 residues. Unmatched junction bases numbered 16, after V lost 5 bases and J lost 4 bases. Germline CDR1 SGHAT, CDR2 FQNNGV. In DNA form, the CDR3 reads TGTGCCAGCAGCCCCCGACTAGCGGGAGAGCTGTCTAGGGCAGATACGCAGTATTTT. Encoded protein: CASSPRLAGELSRADTQYF.

This clone was detected a few times. J is TRBJ2-7 and V is TRBV5-8, with 9 bases fitting TRBD1. Germline-derived CDR1 and CDR2 are SGHTS and YDEGEE. The ends lost 2 bases at V and 5 bases at J; junction bases unmatched: 11. The CDR3 totals 16 residues. CDR3 bases: TGTGCCAGCAGCTTCGGACAGGGGCCGCTTCCCCACGAGCAGTACTTC. Protein sequence: CASSFGQGPLPHEQYF.

This sequence joins TRBV28 and TRBJ2-7, with a tentative D call TRBD2 (6 bases). The CDR3 length is 13 residues. V lost 7 bases and J lost 4, with 14 bases in between. CDR1 is MDHEN and CDR2 is SYDVKM in the germline V gene. As DNA, the CDR3 is TGTGCCAGCACACTAATGGCGGGGTACGAGCAGTACTTC. Translated: CASTLMAGYEQYF. The complete variable domain, with remaining parts taken from reference TRBV28 and TRBJ2-7, reads DVKVTQSSRYLVKRTGEKVFLECVQDMDHENMFWYRQDPGLGLRLIYFSYDVKMKEKGDIPEGYSVSREKKERFSLILESASTNQTSMYLCASTLMAGYEQYFGPGTRLTVT.

The V and J genes are TRBV7-9 and TRBJ2-7; 7 positions agree with TRBD2. Germline V gives CDR1 SEHNR, CDR2 FQNEAQ (reference sequence). With V trimmed by 5 bases and J by 0 bases, 7 bases remained unmatched. The CDR3 covers 15 residues. The DNA of the CDR3 is TGTGCCAGCAGCCCGCCCAGCGGGGTCTCCTACGAGCAGTACTTC. Translating gives CASSPPSGVSYEQYF. The variable domain in full, with the rest retrieved from reference TRBV7-9 and TRBJ2-7, is DTGVSQNPRHKITKRGQNVTFRCDPISEHNRLYWYRQTLGQGPEFLTYFQNEAQLEKSRLLSDRFSAERPKGSFSTLEIQRTEQGDSAMYLCASSPPSGVSYEQYFGPGTRLTVT.

The chain has TRBV3-1 (or the pseudogene TRBV3-2) and TRBJ2-5; D is unclear. The CDR3 is 13 amino acids. V was clipped by 0 bases and J by 7 bases, with 9 bases between them. Germline V gene lookup returns CDR1 LGHDT and CDR2 YNNKEL (reference sequence). This chain's CDR3 is CASSQENSWTQYF. As DNA, the CDR3 is TGTGCCAGCAGCCAAGAGAACTCTTGGACCCAGTACTTC.

This chain links TRBV9 with TRBJ2-5; perhaps TRBD2 as D (6 bases). Germline V gene lookup returns CDR1 SGDLS and CDR2 YYNGEE. Deletions cut 3 bases from V and 2 bases from J, with 14 bases between. The CDR3 has 15 residues. The CDR3 reads CASSADSGTQETQYF. The CDR3 nucleotides are TGTGCCAGCAGCGCAGACTCCGGGACTCAAGAGACCCAGTACTTC.

The CDR3 bases are TGTGCCAGCAGCTTGGTGTCTAGCGACGCAGATACGCAGTATTTT. This translates into CASSLVSSDADTQYF. This sequence joins TRBV5-6 and TRBJ2-3; maybe TRBD2 (6 bases). The V end lost 0 bases, the J end lost 4 bases, and 12 bases lay between the germline ends. Germline V gives CDR1 SGHDT, CDR2 YYEEEE. This CDR3 comprises 15 residues. The full variable domain, completed using reference TRBV5-6 and TRBJ2-3, is DAGVTQSPTHLIKTRGQQVTLRCSPKSGHDTVSWYQQALGQGPQFIFQYYEEEERQRGNFPDRFSGHQFPNYSSELNVNALLLGDSALYLCASSLVSSDADTQYFGPGTRLTVL.

The V gene is TRBV11-2, the J gene TRBJ2-5; possibly TRBD2 for D (6 bases). The germline V gene encodes CDR1 SGHAT and CDR2 FQNNGV. The CDR3 is 12 amino acids. Trimming cost V 6 bases and J 5 bases, with 10 bases left between them. The CDR3 here is CASRLGGETQYF. CDR3 nucleotide sequence: TGTGCCAGCAGACTTGGAGGGGAGACCCAGTACTTC.

The chain links TRBV18 to TRBJ2-3, with 7 bases identical to TRBD1. Germline loops: CDR1 KGHSH, CDR2 LQKENI. J lost 4 bases, V lost 4 bases, and 2 bases had no gene match. The CDR3 consists of 13 residues. Here the CDR3 DNA reads TGTGCCAGCTCACAGGGGGCTGCAGATACGCAGTATTTT. Translated: CASSQGAADTQYF.

V gene TRBV28 combines with J gene TRBJ2-6; D perhaps matches TRBD2 (5 bases). This CDR3 contains 15 residues. In germline, CDR1 is MDHEN, CDR2 SYDVKM. The ends were cut back, 2 bases at V and 3 bases at J, with 8 bases in the middle. The CDR3 spells CASSLSGSGANVLTF. CDR3 nucleotides: TGTGCCAGCAGTTTAAGTGGGAGTGGGGCCAACGTCCTGACTTTC.